The present TCR beta chain was sequenced within a study of blood T cell repertoires in COVID-19. TCRdb keeps only in-frame clones here, not all; method: immunoSEQ multiplex PCR. The sample has about 220,000 clones; roughly four fifths are singletons. V was trimmed by 1 base and J by 4 bases, leaving 14 bases between them. Germline V gene lookup returns CDR1 SGHRS and CDR2 YFSETQ. The CDR3 covers 16 residues. V gene TRBV5-1 combines with J gene TRBJ2-2; D is ambiguous. The clonotype comes from a woman aged 55-69 years with acute or convalescent COVID-19. The sequenced material came from peripheral blood. The CDR3 sequence: CASSLSRSSPTGELFF. The CDR3 DNA reads as TGCGCCAGCAGCTTGTCCAGGTCCTCCCCCACCGGGGAGCTGTTTTTT. Drawing the rest from reference TRBV5-1 and TRBJ2-2, the complete variable domain is KAGVTQTPRYLIKTRGQQVTLSCSPISGHRSVSWYQQTPGQGLQFLFEYFSETQRNKGNFPGRFSGRQFSNSRSEMNVSTLELGDSALYLCASSLSRSSPTGELFFGEGSRLTVL.